Here is one T cell receptor (beta chain) with its context. The data were taken from a study of blood T cell repertoires in COVID-19. There are 15 residues in the CDR3. In germline, CDR1 is MNHEY, CDR2 SMNVEV (reference sequence). Trimming cost V 3 bases and J 0 bases, with 12 bases left between them. Repertoires were generated with immunoSEQ multiplex PCR, while TCRdb's copy carries only in-frame clones and drops some. The sample records 89,000 or so clones, around 96% being singletons. This chain joins TRBV27 and TRBJ2-7; the D gene is possibly TRBD2 (6 bases). Sequencing was carried out using peripheral blood. The clonotype comes from a human donor with active COVID-19. The donor label of this sample is uncertain. The CDR3 reads CASSFGQGGSYEQYF. The CDR3 DNA is TGTGCCAGCAGTTTTGGCCAGGGAGGCTCCTACGAGCAGTACTTC.